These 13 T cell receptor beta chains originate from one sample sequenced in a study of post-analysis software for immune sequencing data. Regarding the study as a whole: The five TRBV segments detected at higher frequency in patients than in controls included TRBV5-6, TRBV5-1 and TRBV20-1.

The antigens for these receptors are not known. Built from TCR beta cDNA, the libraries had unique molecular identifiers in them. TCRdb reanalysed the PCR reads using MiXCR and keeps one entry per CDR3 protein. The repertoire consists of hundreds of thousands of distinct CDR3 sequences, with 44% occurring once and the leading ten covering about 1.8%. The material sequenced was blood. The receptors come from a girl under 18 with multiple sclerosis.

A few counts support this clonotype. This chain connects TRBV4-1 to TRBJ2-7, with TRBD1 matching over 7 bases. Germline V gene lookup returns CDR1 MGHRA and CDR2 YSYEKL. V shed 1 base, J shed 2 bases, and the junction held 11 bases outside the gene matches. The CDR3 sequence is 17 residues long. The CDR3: CASSQGSPIQGAYEQYF. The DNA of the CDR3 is TGCGCCAGCAGCCAAGGTTCTCCCATCCAGGGGGCCTACGAGCAGTACTTC.

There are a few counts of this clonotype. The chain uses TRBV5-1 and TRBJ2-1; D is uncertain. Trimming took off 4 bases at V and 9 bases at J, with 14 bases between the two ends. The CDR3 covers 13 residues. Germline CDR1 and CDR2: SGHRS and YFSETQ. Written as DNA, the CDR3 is TGCGCCAGCAGCCCCGGAGTGGTCACTGAGCAGTTCTTC. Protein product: CASSPGVVTEQFF.

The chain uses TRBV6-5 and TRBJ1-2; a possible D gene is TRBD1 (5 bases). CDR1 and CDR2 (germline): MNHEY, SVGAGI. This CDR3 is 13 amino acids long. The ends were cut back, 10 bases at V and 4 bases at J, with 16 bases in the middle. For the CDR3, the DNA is TGTGCCACTACCCTGGGGACCACCTATGGCTACACCTTC. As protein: CATTLGTTYGYTF.

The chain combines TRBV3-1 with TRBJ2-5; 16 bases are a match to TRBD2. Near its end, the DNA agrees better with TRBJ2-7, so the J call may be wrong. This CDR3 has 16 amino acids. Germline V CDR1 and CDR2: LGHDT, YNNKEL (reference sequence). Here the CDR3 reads CASSQGLAGGPNEQYF. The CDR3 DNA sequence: TGTGCCAGCAGCCAGGGACTAGCGGGAGGGCCCAACGAGCAGTACTTC.

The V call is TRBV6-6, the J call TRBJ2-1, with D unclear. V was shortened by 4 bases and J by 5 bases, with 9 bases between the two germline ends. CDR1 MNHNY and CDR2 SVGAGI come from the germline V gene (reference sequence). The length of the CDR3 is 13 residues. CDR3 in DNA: TGTGCCAGCAGTTCCAACGGAAACAATGAGCAGTTCTTC. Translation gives CASSSNGNNEQFF.

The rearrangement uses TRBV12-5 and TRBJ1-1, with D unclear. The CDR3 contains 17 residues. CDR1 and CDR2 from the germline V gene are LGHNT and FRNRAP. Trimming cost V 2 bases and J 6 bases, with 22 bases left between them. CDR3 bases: TGTGCTAGTGGTTTGTTACCCCCTCTAATATCAGGATCTGAAGCTTTCTTT. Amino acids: CASGLLPPLISGSEAFF.

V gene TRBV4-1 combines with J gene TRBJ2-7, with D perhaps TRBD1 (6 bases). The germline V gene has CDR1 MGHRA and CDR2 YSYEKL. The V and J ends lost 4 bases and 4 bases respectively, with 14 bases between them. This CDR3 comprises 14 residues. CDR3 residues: CASSPIGQIYEQYF. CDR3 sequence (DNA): TGCGCCAGCAGCCCTATCGGACAGATATACGAGCAGTACTTC.

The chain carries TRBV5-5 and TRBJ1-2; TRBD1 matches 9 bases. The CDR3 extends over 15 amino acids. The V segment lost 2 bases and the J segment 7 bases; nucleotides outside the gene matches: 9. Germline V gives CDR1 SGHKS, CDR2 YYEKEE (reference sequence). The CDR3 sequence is CASSLSNRGQFGYTF. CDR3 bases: TGTGCCAGCAGCTTATCTAACAGGGGGCAGTTTGGCTACACCTTC. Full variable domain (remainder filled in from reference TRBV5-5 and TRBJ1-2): DAGVTQSPTHLIKTRGQQVTLRCSPISGHKSVSWYQQVLGQGPQFIFQYYEKEERGRGNFPDRFSARQFPNYSSELNVNALLLGDSALYLCASSLSNRGQFGYTFGSGTRLTVV.

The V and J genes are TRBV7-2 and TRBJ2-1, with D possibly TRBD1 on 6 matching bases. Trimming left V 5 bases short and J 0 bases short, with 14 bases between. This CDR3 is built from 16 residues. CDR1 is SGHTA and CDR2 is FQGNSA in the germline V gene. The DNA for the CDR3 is TGTGCCAGCAGCCTTGGGGGCCTATTCTCCTACAATGAGCAGTTCTTC. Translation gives CASSLGGLFSYNEQFF. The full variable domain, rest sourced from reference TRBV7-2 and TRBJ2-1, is GAGVSQSPSNKVTEKGKDVELRCDPISGHTALYWYRQSLGQGLEFLIYFQGNSAPDKSGLPSDRFSAERTGGSVSTLTIQRTQQEDSAVYLCASSLGGLFSYNEQFFGPGTRLTVL.

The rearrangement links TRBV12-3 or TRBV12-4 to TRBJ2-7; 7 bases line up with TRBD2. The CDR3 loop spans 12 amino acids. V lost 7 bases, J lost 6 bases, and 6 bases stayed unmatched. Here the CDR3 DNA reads TGTGCCAGCACAAGGGGAGGGCGCGAGCAGTACTTC. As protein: CASTRGGREQYF.

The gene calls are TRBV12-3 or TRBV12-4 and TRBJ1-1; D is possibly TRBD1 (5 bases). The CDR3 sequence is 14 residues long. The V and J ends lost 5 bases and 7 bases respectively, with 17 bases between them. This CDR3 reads CASSVGVGHIEAFF. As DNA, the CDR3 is TGTGCCAGCAGTGTAGGGGTTGGGCATATTGAAGCTTTCTTT.

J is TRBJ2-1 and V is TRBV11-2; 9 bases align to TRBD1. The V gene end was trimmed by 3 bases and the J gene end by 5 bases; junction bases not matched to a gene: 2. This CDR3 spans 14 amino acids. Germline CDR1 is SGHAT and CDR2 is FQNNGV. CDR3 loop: CASSFDRGNNEQFF. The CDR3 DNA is TGTGCCAGCAGCTTTGACAGGGGGAACAATGAGCAGTTCTTC.

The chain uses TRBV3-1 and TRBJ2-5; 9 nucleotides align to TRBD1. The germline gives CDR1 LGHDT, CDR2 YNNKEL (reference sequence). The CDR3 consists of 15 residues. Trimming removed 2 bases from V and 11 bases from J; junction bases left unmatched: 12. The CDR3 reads CASSQPGQGHLEQYF. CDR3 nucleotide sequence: TGTGCCAGCAGCCAACCGGGACAGGGCCACCTGGAGCAGTACTTC.